This T cell receptor (beta chain) derives from a study of cytotoxic CD8 clonotypes in ibrutinib-treated CLL. CDR1 and CDR2 (germline): MDHEN, SYDVKM. Trimming took off 6 bases at V and 1 base at J, with 12 bases between the two ends. This CDR3 comprises 15 residues. TCRdb keeps only in-frame clones here, not all; method: immunoSEQ multiplex PCR. The repertoire consists of 100,000 to 150,000 clones, with approximately 83% occurring once and the leading ten covering roughly 2%. J is TRBJ2-2 and V is TRBV28; D might be TRBD1 or TRBD2, each matching 5 bases. The receptor's source is a human donor with chronic lymphocytic leukemia. Sample: PBMCs, taken after 24 months of ibrutinib treatment. CDR3 sequence (DNA): TGTGCCAGCAGCTCGGGACGGCAGAACACCGGGGAGCTGTTTTTT. Protein: CASSSGRQNTGELFF.